The entry that follows covers one T cell receptor (beta chain) sequence. No antigen is known for it. This specimen belongs to a study of cytomegalovirus exposure and HLA in healthy donors. At the level of the study: In a previous analysis, 100 million to 140 million unique TCR beta sequences were found from some 180 million T cells.

Trimming at V came to 3 bases and at J to 2 bases, leaving 7 bases not matched to a gene. The CDR3 consists of 15 residues. Per the germline V gene, CDR1 is LNHDA and CDR2 is SQIVND (reference sequence). Vbeta (60) and Jbeta (13) primers were used in the PCR. Here immunoSEQ multiplex PCR was the method, and the copy in TCRdb shows in-frame clones only, minus some. The data contain 150,000 to 200,000 clones, roughly 86% of them singletons. Study outcomes and limitations: In an earlier analysis, productive rearrangement rates for most beta V segments clustered near 87% or 30%. Researchers catalogued about 150 TCR beta chains as cytomegalovirus-associated. In a later analysis, HLA-C alleles had the fewest associated TCRs, DRB1 alleles the most.

The clonotype was recovered from a woman between 18 and 29 years old in good health and CMV-seronegative. The chain has TRBV19 and TRBJ2-7; 7 bases agree with TRBD1. The sequenced sample consisted of PBMCs. The CDR3 sequence is CASSIKGAITYEQYF. CDR3 DNA: TGTGCCAGTAGTATCAAGGGGGCGATCACCTACGAGCAGTACTTC.